The 3 T cell receptor beta chains presented below share a single source sample, sequenced in a study of shared clonotypes between healthy human individuals. Repertoires were generated with immunoSEQ multiplex PCR, while TCRdb's copy carries only in-frame clones and drops some. Of 650,000 to 800,000 clones listed, 92% were seen once; the top ten hold approximately 22%. Naive CD8 cells lacked CD45RO, underwent positive selection for CCR7 and left out terminally differentiated effector memory CD45RA+ cells. Sequencing was carried out using naive CD8+ T cells sorted from blood. All receptors come from a man aged 25-45 years in good health.

The CDR3 sequence: CASSPDGVRETQYF. The CDR3 DNA sequence: TGTGCCAGCAGCCCGGACGGCGTCAGAGAGACCCAGTACTTC. The chain is built from TRBV11-2 and TRBJ2-5, with D unresolved. Germline loops: CDR1 SGHAT, CDR2 FQNNGV. The length of the CDR3 is 14 residues. V shed 5 bases and J shed 4 bases, with 14 bases lying between them.

This clone was counted a single time. The chain has TRBV5-8 and TRBJ2-3, with TRBD1 identical over 9 bases. V lost 2 bases to trimming and J lost 5 bases; unmatched junction nucleotides: 6. The CDR3 consists of 15 residues. The germline gives CDR1 SGHTS, CDR2 YDEGEE. The CDR3 DNA reads TGTGCCAGCAGCTTCCGGGACAGGGTGGGAGATACGCAGTATTTT. This codes for CASSFRDRVGDTQYF.

CDR3 protein: CASSLGMYEQYF. The CDR3 coding sequence is TGTGCCAGCAGCTTGGGGATGTACGAGCAGTACTTC. V gene TRBV5-4 combines with J gene TRBJ2-7, with D uncertain. From germline, CDR1 is SGHNT and CDR2 YYREEE (reference sequence). V lost 0 bases, J lost 4 bases, and 5 bases lay in between. This CDR3 has 12 amino acids.